These T cell receptor beta chains were read from a single sample in a study of blood T cells in healthy people across ages. One entry per CDR3 protein results from TCRdb running MiXCR on the 5' RACE reads. Counted here are 540,000 or so distinct CDR3 sequences, 25% to 30% occurring once; the ten biggest clones make up approximately 17%. Material: blood. Receptor source: a woman between 65 and 79 years old in good health. Each CDR3 is given with its conserved first and last residue. Each record gives: clone size, V gene, J gene, D gene, CDR3 protein, CDR3 DNA. The D gene is left open where the match is weak. Rows give clone size only sometimes, using once, few, many, or a class for an expanded clone.

>many|TRBV4-3|TRBJ2-1|TRBD1
CASSQDWSRGRYNEQFF
TGCGCCAGCAGCCAAGATTGGTCCAGGGGGCGTTACAATGAGCAGTTCTTC
>many|TRBV5-1|TRBJ1-1|.
CASSLLQNTEAFF
TGCGCCAGCAGCTTGCTCCAGAACACTGAAGCTTTCTTT
>few|TRBV7-2|TRBJ1-2|.
CASSFLSSGVQGYTF
TGTGCCAGCAGCTTCCTTAGCTCAGGGGTGCAGGGCTACACCTTC
>few|TRBV9|TRBJ2-3|.
CASSVAGLTDTQYF
TGTGCCAGCAGCGTAGCGGGTCTCACAGATACGCAGTATTTT
>.|TRBV4-3|TRBJ2-5|TRBD2
CASSQLGLGRGETQYF
TGCGCCAGCAGCCAACTGGGACTAGGGAGAGGGGAGACCCAGTACTTC
>many|TRBV6-2/TRBV6-3|TRBJ2-7|.
CASSYPGRIYEQYF
TGTGCCAGCAGTTACCCCGGGCGGATATACGAGCAGTACTTC
>few|TRBV7-3|TRBJ2-2|.
CASSPGRVRANTGELFF
TGTGCCAGCAGCCCTGGTAGGGTTAGAGCGAACACCGGGGAGCTGTTTTTT
>.|TRBV7-9|TRBJ1-2|TRBD1
CAETYNRGEGYTF
TGTGCCGAAACATACAACAGGGGTGAGGGCTACACCTTC
>.|TRBV7-2|TRBJ2-1|TRBD2
CASSLVGGGANEQFF
TGTGCCAGCAGCTTAGTGGGCGGGGGGGCCAATGAGCAGTTCTTC
>few|TRBV4-3|TRBJ1-5|.
CASSQDERQPQHF
TGCGCCAGCAGCCAAGATGAGCGTCAGCCCCAGCATTTT
>.|TRBV5-1|TRBJ2-3|.
CASSPSGASGDTQYF
TGCGCCAGCAGCCCCTCCGGGGCTTCTGGAGATACGCAGTATTTT
>few|TRBV6-1|TRBJ2-1|TRBD1
CASNIGDRDYNEQFF
TGTGCAAGCAATATCGGGGACAGGGATTACAATGAGCAGTTCTTC
>.|TRBV6-4|TRBJ2-3|TRBD1
CASSDLTGGTDTQYF
TGTGCCAGCAGTGACCTAACAGGGGGCACAGATACGCAGTATTTT
>.|TRBV12-3/TRBV12-4|TRBJ2-7|TRBD1
CASSLRDRTGSEQYF
TGTGCCAGCAGTTTACGGGACCGGACAGGGAGCGAGCAGTACTTC
>.|TRBV20-1|TRBJ1-2|.
CSARGARDYGYTF
TGCAGTGCTAGAGGGGCTAGGGACTATGGCTACACCTTC
>.|TRBV12-5|TRBJ1-3|.
CASGLDGNTIYF
TGTGCTAGTGGTTTGGACGGAAACACCATATATTTT
>few|TRBV3-1|TRBJ1-3|.
CASSQASASGSTIYF
TGTGCCAGCAGCCAAGCCTCCGCTTCTGGAAGCACCATATATTTT
>.|TRBV20-1|TRBJ2-7|.
CSASPEQYF
TGCAGTGCTAGCCCCGAGCAGTACTTC
>.|TRBV5-1|TRBJ2-7|.
CASSLGGDARYEQYF
TGCGCCAGCAGCTTAGGAGGGGATGCCCGCTACGAGCAGTACTTC
>.|TRBV7-8|TRBJ2-4|.
CASSLSAVKNIQYF
TGTGCCAGCAGCTTATCGGCAGTAAAAAACATTCAGTACTTC
>.|TRBV7-8|TRBJ1-2|.
CASSLDGKGNNYGYTF
TGTGCCAGCAGCTTAGATGGGAAAGGGAATAACTATGGCTACACCTTC
>few|TRBV5-5|TRBJ2-1|TRBD1
CASSPTGGRAYNEQFF
TGTGCCAGCAGCCCAACAGGGGGTCGGGCATACAATGAGCAGTTCTTC
>few|TRBV18|TRBJ1-1|.
CASSQGLSGTEAFF
TGTGCCAGCTCTCAGGGACTTTCCGGGACTGAAGCTTTCTTT
>few|TRBV6-4|TRBJ2-7|TRBD1
CASSPDRTSYEQYF
TGTGCCAGCAGCCCGGACAGGACCTCCTACGAGCAGTACTTC
>few|TRBV20-1|TRBJ2-1|.
CSAQGGAIDEQFF
TGCAGTGCTCAAGGGGGGGCTATAGATGAGCAGTTCTTC
>.|TRBV9|TRBJ1-2|.
CASSVATGEGGYGYTF
TGTGCCAGCAGCGTAGCTACGGGGGAAGGAGGCTATGGCTACACCTTC
>few|TRBV3-1|TRBJ2-7|.
CASSQEGGNAEQYF
TGTGCCAGCAGCCAAGAGGGGGGTAATGCCGAGCAGTACTTC
>.|TRBV10-3|TRBJ1-5|.
CATEDAGGQPQHF
TGTGCCACCGAGGACGCGGGAGGTCAGCCCCAGCATTTT
>.|TRBV4-3|TRBJ2-5|.
CASSQNGPRSIQYF
TGCGCCAGCAGCCAAAACGGGCCGCGATCCATCCAGTACTTC
>.|TRBV12-3/TRBV12-4|TRBJ1-5|.
CASSSGPAGGPQHF
TGTGCCAGCAGTTCCGGACCGGCGGGGGGGCCCCAGCATTTT
>.|TRBV7-2|TRBJ2-5|TRBD1
CASSFTGTGGETQYF
TGTGCCAGCAGCTTCACAGGGACAGGGGGAGAGACCCAGTACTTC
>.|TRBV4-3|TRBJ1-1|TRBD1
CASSQEPTGLEAFF
TGCGCCAGCAGCCAAGAACCGACAGGGCTCGAAGCTTTCTTT
>.|TRBV9|TRBJ2-1|TRBD1
CASSEQGARGNEQFF
TGTGCCAGCAGCGAACAGGGGGCTCGGGGTAATGAGCAGTTCTTC
>.|TRBV6-5|TRBJ2-4|TRBD2
CASSSKRDGGKNIQCF
TGTGCCAGTAGTTCAAAGCGGGATGGGGGGAAAAACATTCAGTGCTTC
>few|TRBV7-9|TRBJ1-6|TRBD1
CASSSQQGKYSPLHF
TGTGCCAGCTCCTCCCAACAGGGGAAATATTCACCCCTCCACTTT
>.|TRBV15|TRBJ2-5|.
CATSKTLGLLMETQYF
TGTGCCACCAGCAAGACCCTGGGACTTCTTATGGAGACCCAGTACTTC
>.|TRBV5-1|TRBJ2-3|TRBD2
CASSLEQRAGADTQYF
TGCGCCAGCAGCTTGGAGCAAAGAGCGGGGGCAGATACGCAGTATTTT
>.|TRBV27|TRBJ2-1|TRBD2
CASSASRTSGNNEQFF
TGTGCCAGCAGTGCTTCAAGGACTAGCGGAAACAATGAGCAGTTCTTC
>few|TRBV10-3|TRBJ2-5|.
CAIRNTGGNDETQYF
TGTGCCATCAGGAATACAGGAGGGAATGACGAGACCCAGTACTTC
>.|TRBV7-9|TRBJ2-5|.
CASSLEAGRSGTQYF
TGTGCCAGCAGCTTAGAGGCAGGGCGCAGCGGGACCCAGTACTTC
>.|TRBV20-1|TRBJ1-2|.
CSVGAYGYTF
TGCAGTGTGGGGGCCTATGGCTACACCTTC
>.|TRBV6-1|TRBJ2-1|.
CASSVKGGLYNEQFF
TGTGCCAGCAGTGTAAAGGGGGGACTATACAATGAGCAGTTCTTC
>few|TRBV4-3|TRBJ2-7|TRBD2
CASSQVQAGESYEQYF
TGCGCCAGCAGCCAAGTCCAGGCGGGGGAATCCTACGAGCAGTACTTC
>many|TRBV5-1|TRBJ2-7|.
CASSLEGSYEQYF
TGTGCCAGCAGTTTAGAGGGTTCCTACGAGCAGTACTTC
>few|TRBV9|TRBJ2-1|TRBD1
CASSVLGAGGENEQFF
TGTGCCAGCAGCGTTCTCGGGGCAGGGGGCGAAAATGAGCAGTTCTTC